This TCR beta chain was retrieved from a study of response to subunit inactivated influenza vaccine. Whole-study findings and limits: It was suggested by the authors that few new T cells are recruited by each seasonal influenza vaccination.

This clonotype has just a few counts. Antigen specificity is unknown. Via MiXCR, TCRdb re-called the RT-PCR reads, giving one row per CDR3 protein. The sample consists of 550,000 to 800,000 distinct CDR3 sequences, roughly 13% of them appearing once. Specimen: PBMCs from blood, collected around two weeks before vaccination. This clonotype originated in a man between 50 and 59 years old who received an inactivated influenza vaccine.

DNA for the CDR3: TGTGCCAGCAGTTACAACAGGGTTGGCGGGGAGCTGTTTTTT. It specifies CASSYNRVGGELFF. The chain has TRBV6-5 and TRBJ2-2, with TRBD1 as a possible D gene (6 bases). There are 14 residues in the CDR3. V shed 2 bases and J shed 7 bases, with 11 bases lying between them. CDR1 and CDR2 (germline): MNHEY, SVGAGI.